These 20 T cell receptor beta chains were all obtained from the same sample, sequenced in a study of early T cells in non-severe SARS-CoV-2 infection. TCRdb recomputed calls from the 5' RACE reads with MiXCR, one row per CDR3 protein. The sample lists some 26,000 distinct CDR3 sequences, approximately 4% occurring once. The sample was whole blood. The receptors derive from an adult who was a healthcare worker with PCR-confirmed SARS-CoV-2 infection or an uninfected control (not recorded which).

V gene TRBV6-4 combines with J gene TRBJ2-2, with 8 bases matching TRBD2. CDR3 size: 13 residues. Germline V gives CDR1 MRHNA, CDR2 SNTAGT. Trimming at V came to 11 bases and at J to 5 bases, leaving 7 bases not matched to a gene. CDR3 protein: CARWKRGTGELFF. The CDR3, as DNA: TGTGCCCGGTGGAAGCGGGGGACCGGGGAGCTGTTTTTT.

This clonotype was observed a few times. V and J are TRBV7-2 and TRBJ2-7; D remains unclear. With 0 bases removed from V and 4 bases from J, the gap between germline ends came to 13 bases. The CDR3 is 15 amino acids. The germline CDR1 and CDR2 sequences are SGHTA and FQGNSA. The CDR3 sequence: CASSLAGQGGYEQYF. The CDR3 DNA sequence: TGTGCCAGCAGCTTAGCAGGGCAAGGCGGTTACGAGCAGTACTTC.

This chain joins TRBV28 and TRBJ2-2; D might be TRBD2 (6 bases). The CDR3 sequence is 15 residues long. Deletions cut 1 base from V and 4 bases from J, with 10 bases between. CDR1 is MDHEN and CDR2 is SYDVKM in the germline V gene. CDR3 nucleotides: TGTGCCAGCAGTTTATCCGGGACTGGCACCGGGGAGCTGTTTTTT. Encoded protein: CASSLSGTGTGELFF. Drawing the rest from reference TRBV28 and TRBJ2-2, the complete variable domain is DVKVTQSSRYLVKRTGEKVFLECVQDMDHENMFWYRQDPGLGLRLIYFSYDVKMKEKGDIPEGYSVSREKKERFSLILESASTNQTSMYLCASSLSGTGTGELFFGEGSRLTVL.

This clonotype was seen repeatedly, ten times or more. CDR3 bases: TGTGCCAGCAGCTTGGTCTCAGGGGTTGAAAAACTGTTTTTT. Translating gives CASSLVSGVEKLFF. The V gene is TRBV5-5, the J gene TRBJ1-4; TRBD1 is a possible D gene (6 bases). Trimming took 0 bases from V and 7 from J, leaving 10 bases between them. This CDR3 region has 14 residues. Germline V CDR1 and CDR2: SGHKS, YYEKEE (reference sequence).

This clonotype has only a few counts. The CDR3 DNA follows: TGTGCCAGCAGCTTACAACAGGTGTCCTACGAGCAGTACTTC. Translating it yields CASSLQQVSYEQYF. This rearrangement joins TRBV11-2 to TRBJ2-7, with D perhaps TRBD1 (5 bases). The V end lost 2 bases, the J end lost 1 base, and 9 bases lay between the germline ends. This CDR3 has 14 residues. The germline gives CDR1 SGHAT, CDR2 FQNNGV.

This clonotype was seen many times. This chain uses TRBV15 with TRBJ2-1; 9 bases are a match to TRBD2. Germline assignment: CDR1 LNHNV and CDR2 YYDKDF (reference sequence). V trimming: 8 bases; J trimming: 5 bases; junction bases outside the gene matches: 7. The CDR3 totals 14 residues. In DNA, the CDR3 is TGTGCCACCCGAATCAGCGGGGGGAACAATGAGCAGTTCTTC. Encoded protein: CATRISGGNNEQFF.

By frequency in the sample, this clonotype is medium-sized (0.01 to 0.1%). The V call is TRBV16, the J call TRBJ1-6, with D possibly being TRBD1 (5 bases). Trimming took 5 bases from V and 6 from J, leaving 17 bases between them. The CDR3 consists of 16 residues. Germline CDR1 KGHSY, CDR2 FQNENV. CDR3 amino acids: CASSSDRPIGNSPLHF. CDR3 nucleotide sequence: TGTGCCAGCAGCTCAGACAGACCTATTGGTAATTCACCCCTCCACTTT.

This clonotype was counted at least ten times. CDR3 bases: TGTGCCAGCAGCCCCGACAGGGGCACCGGGGAGCTGTTTTTT. Translation: CASSPDRGTGELFF. V gene TRBV7-7 combines with J gene TRBJ2-2; the match to TRBD1 covers 8 bases. CDR1 is SSHAT and CDR2 is FNYEAQ in the germline V gene (reference sequence). With 5 bases clipped from V and 4 bases from J, the junction kept 3 bases outside the gene matches. This CDR3 region has 14 residues.

The V gene is TRBV6-2 or TRBV6-3, the J gene TRBJ2-3; the D is unclear. The CDR3 consists of 13 residues. The germline V gene encodes CDR1 MNHEY and CDR2 SVGEGT. Trimming cost V 6 bases and J 2 bases, with 9 bases left between them. CDR3 region: CASSKDLTDTQYF. As DNA, the CDR3 is TGTGCCAGCAGCAAGGATCTCACAGATACGCAGTATTTT.

This clonotype was seen many times. CDR3 sequence (DNA): TGTGCTAGTGGTTTGGTTAAGAGCTCCTACAATGAGCAGTTCTTC. It translates to CASGLVKSSYNEQFF. The gene calls are TRBV12-5 and TRBJ2-1; D is unresolved. The ends were cut back, 0 bases at V and 0 bases at J, with 6 bases in the middle. Germline CDR1 is LGHNT and CDR2 is FRNRAP. The CDR3 totals 15 residues.

This clonotype has only a few counts. A much larger clone lies one base from this, so it may be a read error. This chain joins TRBV18 and TRBJ1-3; no clear D gene. The CDR3 is 14 amino acids. From germline, CDR1 is KGHSH and CDR2 LQKENI. The V end was cut by 3 bases, the J end by 11 bases, with 17 bases between. CDR3 sequence: CASSPDSSVDSIYF. The DNA for the CDR3 is TGTGCCAGCTCACCGGACTCGAGCGTGGACTCCATATATTTT.

The rearrangement joins TRBV5-1 to TRBJ2-7; D is unclear. The CDR3 length is 14 residues. V was shortened by 5 bases and J by 1 base, with 13 bases between the two germline ends. The germline V gene encodes CDR1 SGHRS and CDR2 YFSETQ. The CDR3 protein is CASRRQDNSYEQYF. The DNA of the CDR3 is TGCGCCAGCAGACGCCAAGACAATTCCTACGAGCAGTACTTC.

In this sample, this clonotype turned up a few times. The rearrangement joins TRBV3-1 to TRBJ2-5; TRBD2 aligns across 13 bases. CDR1 and CDR2 from the germline V gene are LGHDT and YNNKEL (reference sequence). The CDR3 has 16 amino acids. V was pared by 1 base and J by 5 bases, with 4 bases of the junction left unmatched. In DNA, the CDR3 is TGTGCCAGCAGCCAAGGACTAGCGGGAGGTGGCGAGACCCAGTACTTC. Translated, it gives CASSQGLAGGGETQYF.

In this sample, this clonotype turned up many times. CDR3 nucleotide sequence: TGTGCCAGCAGCTTCTCGTCGGAATACGAGCAGTACTTC. It encodes CASSFSSEYEQYF. This sequence joins TRBV5-6 and TRBJ2-7; no reliable D call. Germline CDR1 reads SGHDT; CDR2 reads YYEEEE. This CDR3 has 13 residues. The V end lost 2 bases, the J end lost 4 bases, and 10 bases lay between the germline ends.

This clonotype appeared many times. This chain uses TRBV9 with TRBJ1-6; TRBD1 is a possible D gene (5 bases). CDR1 is SGDLS, CDR2 YYNGEE, per germline. Trimming took 5 bases from V and 0 from J, leaving 6 bases between them. The CDR3 sequence is 14 residues long. CDR3 residues: CASRGVSYNSPLHF. Written as DNA, the CDR3 is TGTGCCAGCAGGGGGGTCTCCTATAATTCACCCCTCCACTTT.

This clonotype showed up many times. The rearrangement uses TRBV15 and TRBJ1-1, with 7 positions matching TRBD1. The germline gives CDR1 LNHNV, CDR2 YYDKDF (reference sequence). Losses at the gene ends were 1 base for V and 1 base for J; bases not matched to a gene: 9. This CDR3 is 17 amino acids long. The chain's CDR3 is CATSRGGRQGRNTEAFF. CDR3 in DNA: TGTGCCACCAGCAGAGGGGGAAGACAGGGTAGGAACACTGAAGCTTTCTTT.

This clonotype is medium-sized by share. The CDR3 region has the DNA TGTGCCAGCAGTGGGGCCAGGGACAGCGGGGAGCTGTTTTTT. Encoded protein: CASSGARDSGELFF. This chain joins TRBV6-4 and TRBJ2-2; 7 bases fit TRBD1. The CDR3 has 14 residues. J gave up 7 bases and V 4 bases, and 6 bases lay outside the gene matches. CDR1 is MRHNA, CDR2 SNTAGT, per germline.

Ten or more counts support this clonotype. The chain uses TRBV4-1 and TRBJ2-5; D possibly corresponds to TRBD2 (5 bases). Germline lookup yields CDR1 MGHRA and CDR2 YSYEKL. Trimming removed 0 bases from V and 2 bases from J, with 22 bases in between. The CDR3 has 19 residues. The CDR3 nucleotides read TGCGCCAGCAGCCAAGAAGGGCCCCCCACGGGCGGGCTACAAGAGACCCAGTACTTC. Translating it yields CASSQEGPPTGGLQETQYF.

The chain carries TRBV7-9 and TRBJ2-7; D ambiguous. The V and J ends lost 5 bases and 2 bases respectively, with 10 bases between them. The CDR3 runs to 13 residues. CDR1 is SEHNR, CDR2 FQNEAQ, per germline (reference sequence). The CDR3 DNA reads TGTGCCAGCAGCCCACGTGGAACCTACGAGCAGTACTTC. As protein: CASSPRGTYEQYF.

There are many counts of this clonotype. The rearrangement uses TRBV28 and TRBJ1-2, with D perhaps matching TRBD1 (6 bases). V was clipped by 6 bases and J by 3 bases, with 14 bases between them. Germline loops: CDR1 MDHEN, CDR2 SYDVKM. The CDR3 is 14 residues long. The CDR3 spells CASSPGGADYGYTF. The DNA of the CDR3 is TGTGCCAGCAGCCCTGGGGGGGCAGACTATGGCTACACCTTC.